The 30 T cell receptor beta chains listed next were all sequenced from one sample in a study of T cells in Graves' hyperthyroidism and ophthalmopathy. RNA transcripts served as the template for amplifying TCR beta CDR3 regions. TCR CDR3 regions were first amplified by RT-PCR with HTBI primers. MiXCR, applied by TCRdb to the multiplex PCR reads, yields one record per CDR3 protein. This sample yields 660,000 or so distinct CDR3 sequences, of which 40% to 55% are seen a single time; about 7% belongs to the top ten. Sequencing was performed on peripheral blood or thyroid tissue (not recorded which). These receptors came from an adult man with Graves' disease, either hyperthyroidism or ophthalmopathy (not recorded which).

The chain joins TRBV9 to TRBJ2-3; 7 bases line up with TRBD2. The CDR3 totals 16 residues. The ends lost 0 bases at V and 4 bases at J; junction bases unmatched: 8. Per germline, CDR1 SGDLS and CDR2 YYNGEE. CDR3 residues: CASSVVGGSWSDTQYF. The CDR3 DNA is TGTGCCAGCAGCGTAGTCGGCGGGAGTTGGTCAGATACGCAGTATTTT.

V gene TRBV10-3 combines with J gene TRBJ1-2; TRBD1 matches at 7 bases. This CDR3 region has 14 residues. Looked up from germline, CDR1 is ENHRY and CDR2 is SYGVKD. J gave up 0 bases and V 6 bases, and 4 bases lay outside the gene matches. In DNA, the CDR3 is TGTGCCATCAGCTCGGGACAGCCTAACTATGGCTACACCTTC. Protein product: CAISSGQPNYGYTF.

This clonotype was observed at least ten times. The CDR3 region is CASSIVGTPYQPQHF. CDR3 bases: TGTGCCAGTAGTATAGTTGGGACACCGTATCAGCCCCAGCATTTT. The genes are TRBV19 and TRBJ1-5; possible D gene TRBD1, 6 bases. V was clipped by 1 base and J by 5 bases, with 12 bases between them. The CDR3 extends over 15 amino acids. Germline CDR1 reads LNHDA; CDR2 reads SQIVND (reference sequence). Full variable domain (missing parts from reference TRBV19 and TRBJ1-5): DGGITQSPKYLFRKEGQNVTLSCEQNLNHDAMYWYRQDPGQGLRLIYYSQIVNDFQKGDIAEGYSVSREKKESFPLTVTSAQKNPTAFYLCASSIVGTPYQPQHFGDGTRLSIL.

This clonotype showed up many times. CDR3 sequence: CASSFTNTEAFF. CDR3 in DNA: TGTGCCAGCAGCTTTACGAACACTGAAGCTTTCTTT. V and J are TRBV2 and TRBJ1-1, with D uncertain. The CDR3 has 12 residues. Trimming took 6 bases from V and 1 from J, leaving 6 bases between them. Germline V gives CDR1 SNHLY, CDR2 FYNNEI.

V gene TRBV15 combines with J gene TRBJ2-5; 14 nucleotides line up with TRBD2. There are 14 residues in the CDR3. V lost 8 bases to trimming and J lost 1 base; unmatched junction nucleotides: 0. The germline V gene encodes CDR1 LNHNV and CDR2 YYDKDF (reference sequence). The CDR3 here is CATGTSGGQETQYF. The CDR3 DNA is TGTGCCACCGGGACTAGCGGGGGCCAAGAGACCCAGTACTTC.

This clonotype was detected ten times or more. The chain recombines TRBV15 with TRBJ1-4; no definite D call. This CDR3 has 13 amino acids. V lost 6 bases and J lost 4, with 9 bases in between. The germline CDR1 and CDR2 sequences are LNHNV and YYDKDF (reference sequence). DNA for the CDR3: TGTGCCACCAGTCACAGCAATAATGAAAAACTGTTTTTT. This gives the protein CATSHSNNEKLFF.

Concerning this clonotype itself: One end of the junction fails to match germline, which may point to a read error. This chain joins TRBV2 and TRBJ2-7; TRBD1 aligns across 9 bases. There are 17 residues in the CDR3. The V gene's germline CDR1 is SNHLY and CDR2 FYNNEI. The CDR3 protein is CASSQDGQGLPTYEQYF. The CDR3 nucleotides read TGCGCCAGCAGCCAAGACGGACAGGGGCTACCTACCTACGAGCAGTACTTC.

Concerning this clonotype itself: A read error may explain this, as a much larger clone is one base away. The chain links TRBV10-2 to TRBJ1-5; D remains unclear. Germline V gene data show CDR1 as WSHSY and CDR2 as SAAADI. This CDR3 is 14 amino acids long. Trimming took off 1 base at V and 4 bases at J, with 8 bases between the two ends. The CDR3 loop reads CASSECRGNQPQHF. The CDR3 coding sequence is TGCGCCAGCAGTGAGTGCCGTGGGAATCAGCCCCAGCATTTT.

This clonotype was counted a few times. The chain joins TRBV5-1 to TRBJ1-2, with 7 bases that match TRBD1. Germline CDR1 reads SGHRS; CDR2 reads YFSETQ. The CDR3 sequence is 15 residues long. Germline trimming cut 0 bases from V and 1 base from J; bases unmatched to any gene: 3. CDR3 residues: CASSLATGLNYGYTF. The CDR3 DNA follows: TGCGCCAGCAGCTTGGCGACAGGGCTTAACTATGGCTACACCTTC.

The chain recombines TRBV5-5 with TRBJ1-1; 9 nucleotides line up with TRBD1. After removal of 3 bases from V and 5 bases from J, the junction contained 11 bases not matched to a gene. CDR3 size: 16 residues. Germline loops: CDR1 SGHKS, CDR2 YYEKEE (reference sequence). CDR3 coding DNA: TGTGCCAGCAGCTCTTCGGGACAGGGAGGACGTACTGAAGCTTTCTTT. Protein product: CASSSSGQGGRTEAFF.

This clonotype was seen more than once but under ten times. The V and J genes are TRBV20-1 and TRBJ2-6; D call uncertain. This CDR3 has 17 residues. Germline assignment: CDR1 DFQATT and CDR2 SNEGSKA (reference sequence). V lost 0 bases and J lost 1, with 13 bases in between. The CDR3 region is CSARDRYLVSGANVLTF. The CDR3 nucleotides read TGCAGTGCTAGAGATCGTTACCTAGTTTCTGGGGCCAACGTCCTGACTTTC.

As to this clonotype: A much larger clonotype is one base distant, so this may be a read error. V gene TRBV10-2 combines with J gene TRBJ1-4; 11 bases are a match to TRBD1. With 0 bases clipped from V and 8 bases from J, the junction kept 2 bases outside the gene matches. Germline V gene lookup returns CDR1 WSHSY and CDR2 SAAADI. The CDR3 consists of 15 residues. CDR3 coding DNA: TGCGCCAGCAGTGAGTCGGACAGGGGGCGGGAAAAACTGTTTTTT. This encodes CASSESDRGREKLFF.

This chain links TRBV7-9 with TRBJ2-5; TRBD1 aligns across 10 bases. Germline loops: CDR1 SEHNR, CDR2 FQNEAQ (reference sequence). The CDR3 is 17 residues long. J lost 1 base, V lost 5 bases, and 10 bases had no gene match. CDR3 nucleotides: TGTGCCAGCAGCACAACCGGGACAGGGGCCCTCCAAGAGACCCAGTACTTC. Translated: CASSTTGTGALQETQYF.

This clonotype was seen more than once but under ten times. The gene calls are TRBV7-8 and TRBJ2-7; weak D call: TRBD1 (5 bases). This CDR3 contains 12 residues. The ends were cut back, 6 bases at V and 6 bases at J, with 12 bases in the middle. The germline CDR1 and CDR2 sequences are SGHVS and FQNEAQ. CDR3 nucleotide sequence: TGTGCCAGCAGTGAAGCAGGGTTCGAGCAGTACTTC. Its protein product is CASSEAGFEQYF. Looking up the rest from reference TRBV7-8 and TRBJ2-7 gives the full variable domain: GAGVSQSPRYKVAKRGQDVALRCDPISGHVSLFWYQQALGQGPEFLTYFQNEAQLDKSGLPSDRFFAERPEGSVSTLKIQRTQQEDSAVYLCASSEAGFEQYFGPGTRLTVT.

Regarding this clonotype: A much bigger clone sits one base away, suggesting this may be a read error. The chain couples TRBV7-2 to TRBJ2-6; D may be TRBD1 (7 bases). CDR3 length: 15 residues. CDR1 and CDR2 from the germline V gene are SGHTA and FQGNSA. CDR3 region: CASREGALGANVLPF. CDR3 coding DNA: TGTGCCAGCAGGGAGGGGGCTTTGGGGGCCAACGTCCTGCCTTTC.

There are many counts of this clonotype. The rearrangement uses TRBV7-9 and TRBJ1-1, with D unresolved. This CDR3 is 14 amino acids long. The V gene's germline CDR1 is SEHNR and CDR2 FQNEAQ (reference sequence). Trimming left V 1 base short and J 1 base short, with 7 bases between. The CDR3 protein is CASSLEFRNTEAFF. The CDR3 region has the DNA TGTGCCAGCAGCTTAGAGTTCAGGAACACTGAAGCTTTCTTT.

This clonotype was seen a few times. The chain employs TRBV29-1 and TRBJ1-4, with no clear D. Germline CDR1 and CDR2: SQVTM and ANQGSEA. Trimming took 3 bases from V and 4 from J, leaving 12 bases between them. CDR3 length: 14 amino acids. DNA of the CDR3: TGCAGCGTTGATAGGGCAGGATATAATGAAAAACTGTTTTTT. Translation gives CSVDRAGYNEKLFF.

V gene TRBV25-1 combines with J gene TRBJ2-7; 13 nucleotides agree with TRBD2. Germline lookup yields CDR1 MGHDK and CDR2 SYGVNS. The CDR3 is 14 residues long. V gave up 7 bases and J gave up 6 bases; unmatched junction bases: 6. CDR3 protein: CASIGTSGITEQYF. The CDR3 nucleotides are TGTGCCAGCATCGGGACTAGCGGGATTACCGAGCAGTACTTC.

This chain uses TRBV19 with TRBJ2-5, with unresolved D. Germline lookup yields CDR1 LNHDA and CDR2 SQIVND (reference sequence). The V gene lost 9 bases and the J gene lost 1 base, with 9 bases spanning the gap. The CDR3 runs 12 residues. The DNA of the CDR3 is TGTGCCAGCGGAGTGACCCAAGAGACCCAGTACTTC. Residues: CASGVTQETQYF.

The J gene is TRBJ2-7, the V gene TRBV6-1; D unresolved. Germline V gene data show CDR1 as MNHNS and CDR2 as SASEGT. The V gene lost 8 bases and the J gene lost 2 bases, with 7 bases spanning the gap. The CDR3 is made up of 11 amino acids. The CDR3, as DNA: TGTGCCAGCGGGGTCCCCTACGAGCAGTACTTC. Its protein product is CASGVPYEQYF.

Many counts were recorded for this clonotype. The chain is built from TRBV7-9 and TRBJ1-4; 9 bases match TRBD1. The CDR3 consists of 14 residues. Germline loops: CDR1 SEHNR, CDR2 FQNEAQ (reference sequence). After removal of 5 bases from V and 6 bases from J, the junction contained 4 bases not matched to a gene. As DNA, the CDR3 is TGTGCCAGCAGCAACAGGGGGCTTGATGAAAAACTGTTTTTT. It encodes CASSNRGLDEKLFF.

The rearrangement joins TRBV15 to TRBJ2-5; D is tentatively TRBD1 or TRBD2 (6 bases each). The CDR3 totals 15 residues. CDR1 and CDR2 from the germline V gene are LNHNV and YYDKDF (reference sequence). With 2 bases removed from V and 2 bases from J, the gap between germline ends came to 12 bases. CDR3 region: CATSRRGAGQETQYF. CDR3 nucleotide sequence: TGTGCCACCAGCAGAAGGGGGGCAGGTCAAGAGACCCAGTACTTC.

This chain joins TRBV20-1 and TRBJ1-6; D is ambiguous. The CDR3 runs 15 residues. Trimming left V 0 bases short and J 7 bases short, with 13 bases between. CDR1 DFQATT and CDR2 SNEGSKA come from the germline V gene (reference sequence). The CDR3 is CSARDDRTGNSPLHF. The CDR3 DNA follows: TGCAGTGCTAGAGATGATCGGACGGGGAATTCACCCCTCCACTTT.

This sequence joins TRBV5-1 and TRBJ2-7, with no clear D. Trimming cost V 0 bases and J 0 bases, with 13 bases left between them. Per germline, CDR1 SGHRS and CDR2 YFSETQ. CDR3 length: 16 residues. The CDR3 sequence is CASSLGSQKSSYEQYF. The CDR3 bases are TGCGCCAGCAGCTTGGGGTCGCAGAAAAGCTCCTACGAGCAGTACTTC. Combining the CDR3 with reference TRBV5-1 and TRBJ2-7 gives the whole variable domain KAGVTQTPRYLIKTRGQQVTLSCSPISGHRSVSWYQQTPGQGLQFLFEYFSETQRNKGNFPGRFSGRQFSNSRSEMNVSTLELGDSALYLCASSLGSQKSSYEQYFGPGTRLTVT.

The chain has TRBV7-2 and TRBJ2-7; D is unclear. CDR3 size: 14 residues. V was clipped by 5 bases and J by 2 bases, with 13 bases between them. Germline V CDR1 and CDR2: SGHTA, FQGNSA. In DNA form, the CDR3 reads TGTGCCAGCAGCACTTATACGGGCCCCTACGAGCAGTACTTC. As protein: CASSTYTGPYEQYF.

There are many counts of this clonotype. In nucleotides, the CDR3 is TGTGCCAGCAGTGAAGCGCAGGTGTGGCAGCCCCAGCATTTT. Translation gives CASSEAQVWQPQHF. V usage is TRBV2 and J usage is TRBJ1-5; no clear D gene. The germline V and J ends were trimmed by 0 bases and 7 bases, with 10 bases remaining between them. Germline V gives CDR1 SNHLY, CDR2 FYNNEI. The CDR3 sequence is 14 residues long. Full variable domain (rest looked up from reference TRBV2 and TRBJ1-5): EPEVTQTPSHQVTQMGQEVILRCVPISNHLYFYWYRQILGQKVEFLVSFYNNEISEKSEIFDDQFSVERPDGSNFTLKIRSTKLEDSAMYFCASSEAQVWQPQHFGDGTRLSIL.

This clonotype was counted a few times. The CDR3 region is CATSKTDSRGVAEAFF. The CDR3 DNA sequence: TGTGCCACCAGCAAGACGGACTCCCGGGGGGTTGCTGAAGCTTTCTTT. J is TRBJ1-1 and V is TRBV15, with D maybe TRBD1 (5 bases). V was clipped by 4 bases and J by 6 bases, with 21 bases between them. The length of the CDR3 is 16 residues. The germline gives CDR1 LNHNV, CDR2 YYDKDF (reference sequence).

The gene calls are TRBV24-1 and TRBJ1-6; D possibly corresponds to TRBD1 (6 bases). The V end lost 3 bases, the J end lost 10 bases, and 9 bases lay between the germline ends. This CDR3 is 13 amino acids long. Germline-derived CDR1 and CDR2 are KGHDR and SFDVKD. The CDR3 DNA reads TGTGCCACCAGTGATGAGACAGGATCACCCCTCCACTTT. Its translation: CATSDETGSPLHF.

The rearrangement joins TRBV20-1 to TRBJ1-3, with D perhaps matching TRBD1 (6 bases). V lost 6 bases and J lost 0, with 12 bases in between. Germline-derived CDR1 and CDR2 are DFQATT and SNEGSKA (reference sequence). There are 14 residues in the CDR3. The chain's CDR3 is CSAAGETSGNTIYF. CDR3 bases: TGCAGTGCGGCAGGGGAAACCTCTGGAAACACCATATATTTT.

This clonotype was seen ten or more times. The genes are TRBV29-1 and TRBJ2-7, with D possibly matching TRBD2 (6 bases). V shed 6 bases and J shed 0 bases, with 9 bases lying between them. Germline CDR1 is SQVTM and CDR2 is ANQGSEA. This CDR3 has 12 residues. DNA for the CDR3: TGCAGCGTCGCCGGGGGCTCCTACGAGCAGTACTTC. It codes for CSVAGGSYEQYF.